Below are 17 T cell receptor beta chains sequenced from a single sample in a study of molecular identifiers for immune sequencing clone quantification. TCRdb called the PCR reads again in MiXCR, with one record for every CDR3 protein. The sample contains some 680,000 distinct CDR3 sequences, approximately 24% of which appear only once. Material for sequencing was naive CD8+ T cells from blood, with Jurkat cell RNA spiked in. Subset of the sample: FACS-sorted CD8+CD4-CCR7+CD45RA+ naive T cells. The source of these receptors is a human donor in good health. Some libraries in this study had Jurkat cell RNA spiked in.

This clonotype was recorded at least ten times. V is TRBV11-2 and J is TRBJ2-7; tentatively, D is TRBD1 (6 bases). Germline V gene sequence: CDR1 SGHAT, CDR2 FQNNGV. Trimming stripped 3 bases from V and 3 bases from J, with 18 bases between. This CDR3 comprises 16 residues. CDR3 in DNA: TGTGCCAGCAGCTTGGAGGTGCCGGGACAAAGCTACGAGCAGTACTTC. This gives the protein CASSLEVPGQSYEQYF.

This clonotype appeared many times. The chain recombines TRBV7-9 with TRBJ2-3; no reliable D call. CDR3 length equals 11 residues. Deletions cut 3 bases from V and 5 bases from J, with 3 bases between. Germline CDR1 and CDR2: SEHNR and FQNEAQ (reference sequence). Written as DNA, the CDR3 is TGTGCCAGCAGCTTTCAAGATACGCAGTATTTT. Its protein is CASSFQDTQYF. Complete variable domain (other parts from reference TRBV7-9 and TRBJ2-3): DTGVSQNPRHKITKRGQNVTFRCDPISEHNRLYWYRQTLGQGPEFLTYFQNEAQLEKSRLLSDRFSAERPKGSFSTLEIQRTEQGDSAMYLCASSFQDTQYFGPGTRLTVL.

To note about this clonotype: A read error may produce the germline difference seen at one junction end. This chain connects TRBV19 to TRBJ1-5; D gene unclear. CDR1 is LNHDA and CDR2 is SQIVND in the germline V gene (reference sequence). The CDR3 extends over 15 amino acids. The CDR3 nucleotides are TGTGCCAGTAGTATACTGCGGCGCTCTGCTCCGCCCCCGCATTTT. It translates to CASSILRRSAPPPHF.

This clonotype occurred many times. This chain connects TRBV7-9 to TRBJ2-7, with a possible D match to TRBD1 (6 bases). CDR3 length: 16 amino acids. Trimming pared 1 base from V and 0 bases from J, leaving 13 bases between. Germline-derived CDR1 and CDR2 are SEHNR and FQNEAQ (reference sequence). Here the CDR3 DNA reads TGTGCCAGCAGCTTAGTTGGGACACCAAACTCCTACGAGCAGTACTTC. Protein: CASSLVGTPNSYEQYF.

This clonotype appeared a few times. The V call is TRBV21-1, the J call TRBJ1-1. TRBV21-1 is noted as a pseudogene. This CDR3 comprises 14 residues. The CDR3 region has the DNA TGTGCCAGCAGTAATGACGGAATGAACACTGAAGCTTTCTTT. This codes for CASSNDGMNTEAFF.

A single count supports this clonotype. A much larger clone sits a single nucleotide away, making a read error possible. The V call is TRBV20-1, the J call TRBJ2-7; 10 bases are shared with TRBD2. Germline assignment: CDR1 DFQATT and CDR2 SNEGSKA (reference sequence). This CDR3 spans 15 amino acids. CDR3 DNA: TGCAGAGCTAGAGAGCCACTAGCGGGATTCGACGAGCAGTACTTC. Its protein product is CRAREPLAGFDEQYF.

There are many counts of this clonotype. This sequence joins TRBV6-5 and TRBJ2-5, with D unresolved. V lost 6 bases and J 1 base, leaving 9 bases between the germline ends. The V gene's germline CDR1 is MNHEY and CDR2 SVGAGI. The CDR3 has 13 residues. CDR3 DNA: TGTGCCAGCAGAGACCAGCTCCAAGAGACCCAGTACTTC. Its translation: CASRDQLQETQYF.

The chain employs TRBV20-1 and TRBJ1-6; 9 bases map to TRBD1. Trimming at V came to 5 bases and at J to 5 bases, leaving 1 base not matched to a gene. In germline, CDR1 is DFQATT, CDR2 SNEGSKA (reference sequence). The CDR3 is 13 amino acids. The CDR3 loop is CSAWDRDNSPLHF. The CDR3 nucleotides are TGCAGTGCTTGGGACAGGGATAATTCACCCCTCCACTTT.

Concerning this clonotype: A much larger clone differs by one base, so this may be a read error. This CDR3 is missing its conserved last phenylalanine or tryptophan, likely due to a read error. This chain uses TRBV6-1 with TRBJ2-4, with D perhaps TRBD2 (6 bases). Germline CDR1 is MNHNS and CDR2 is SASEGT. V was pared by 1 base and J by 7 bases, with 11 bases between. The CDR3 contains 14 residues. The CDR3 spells CASSEETSFNIQYY. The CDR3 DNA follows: TGTGCCAGCAGTGAAGAGACTAGTTTCAACATTCAGTACTAC.

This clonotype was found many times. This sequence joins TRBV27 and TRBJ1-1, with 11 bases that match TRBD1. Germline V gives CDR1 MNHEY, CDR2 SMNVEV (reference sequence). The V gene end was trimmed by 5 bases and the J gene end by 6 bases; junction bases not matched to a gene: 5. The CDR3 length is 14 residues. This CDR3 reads CASSGTGGGSEAFF. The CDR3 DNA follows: TGTGCCAGCAGTGGGACAGGGGGTGGTTCTGAAGCTTTCTTT.

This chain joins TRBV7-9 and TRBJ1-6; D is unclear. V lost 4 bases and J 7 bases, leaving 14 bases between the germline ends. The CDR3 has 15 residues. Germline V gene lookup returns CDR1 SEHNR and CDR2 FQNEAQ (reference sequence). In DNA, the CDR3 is TGTGCCAGCAGCTCGGGAGAGTTCCTAAATTCACCCCTCCACTTT. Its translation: CASSSGEFLNSPLHF.

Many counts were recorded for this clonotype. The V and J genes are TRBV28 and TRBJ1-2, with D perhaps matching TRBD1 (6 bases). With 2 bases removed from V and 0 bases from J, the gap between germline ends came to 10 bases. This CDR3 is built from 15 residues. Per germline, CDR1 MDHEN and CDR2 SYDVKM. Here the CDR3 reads CASSLRGQPNYGYTF. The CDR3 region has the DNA TGTGCCAGCAGTTTACGCGGACAGCCTAACTATGGCTACACCTTC.

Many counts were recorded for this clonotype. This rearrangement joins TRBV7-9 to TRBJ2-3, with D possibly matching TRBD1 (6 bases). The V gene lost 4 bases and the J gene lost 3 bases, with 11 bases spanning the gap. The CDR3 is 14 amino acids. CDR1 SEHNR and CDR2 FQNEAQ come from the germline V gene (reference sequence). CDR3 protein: CASSSWTVTDTQYF. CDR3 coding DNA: TGTGCCAGCAGCTCCTGGACAGTTACAGATACGCAGTATTTT.

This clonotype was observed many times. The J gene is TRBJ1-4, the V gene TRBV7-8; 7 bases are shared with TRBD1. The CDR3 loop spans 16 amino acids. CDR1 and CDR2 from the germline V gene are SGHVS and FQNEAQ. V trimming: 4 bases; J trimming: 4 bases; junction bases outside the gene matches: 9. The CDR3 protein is CASSSWGQSLNEKLFF. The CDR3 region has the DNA TGTGCCAGCAGCTCCTGGGGACAGTCCCTTAATGAAAAACTGTTTTTT.

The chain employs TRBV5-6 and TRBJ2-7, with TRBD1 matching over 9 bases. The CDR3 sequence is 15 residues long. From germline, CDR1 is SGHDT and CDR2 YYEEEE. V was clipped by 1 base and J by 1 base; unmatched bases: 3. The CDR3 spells CASSLCGTGSYEQYF. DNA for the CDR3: TGTGCCAGCAGCTTGTGCGGGACAGGGTCCTACGAGCAGTACTTC.

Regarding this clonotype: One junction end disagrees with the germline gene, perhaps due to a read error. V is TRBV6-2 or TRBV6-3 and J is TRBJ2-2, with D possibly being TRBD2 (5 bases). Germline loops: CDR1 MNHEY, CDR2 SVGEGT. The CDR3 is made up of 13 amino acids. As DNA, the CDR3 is TGCGCCAGCGGTTACTTACAGACTCAGGAGCTGTTTTTT. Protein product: CASGYLQTQELFF.

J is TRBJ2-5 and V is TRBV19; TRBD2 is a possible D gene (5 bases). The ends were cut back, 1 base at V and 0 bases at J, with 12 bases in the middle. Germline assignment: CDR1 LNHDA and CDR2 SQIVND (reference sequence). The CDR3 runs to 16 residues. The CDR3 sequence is CASSIGSERYQETQYF. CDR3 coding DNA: TGTGCCAGTAGTATAGGTAGCGAACGGTACCAAGAGACCCAGTACTTC.